This passage covers 24 T cell receptor beta chains from one sample sequenced in a study of blood T cell repertoires in COVID-19. Sequenced by immunoSEQ multiplex PCR; TCRdb stores in-frame clones only, minus some. The table lists 200,000 to 250,000 clones, around 81% of them singletons. Sample: peripheral blood. These receptor sequences come from a woman in her sixties or seventies with acute or convalescent COVID-19.

This sequence joins TRBV7-2 and TRBJ2-5, with a tentative D call TRBD2 (5 bases). The germline V gene has CDR1 SGHTA and CDR2 FQGNSA. Deletions cut 4 bases from V and 4 bases from J, with 13 bases between. The CDR3 runs to 14 residues. The CDR3 loop is CASSSPGLGETQYF. The CDR3 nucleotides are TGTGCCAGCAGCTCCCCGGGGTTAGGAGAGACCCAGTACTTC.

The chain couples TRBV6-5 to TRBJ1-1, with unresolved D. The CDR3 consists of 13 residues. The V and J ends lost 2 bases and 2 bases respectively, with 6 bases between them. Germline V gives CDR1 MNHEY, CDR2 SVGAGI. This CDR3 reads CASSYLTNTEAFF. The CDR3 region has the DNA TGTGCCAGCAGTTACCTGACTAACACTGAAGCTTTCTTT.

The chain uses TRBV29-1 and TRBJ2-1, with no clear D. The germline gives CDR1 SQVTM, CDR2 ANQGSEA. The V gene lost 3 bases and the J gene lost 0 bases, with 6 bases spanning the gap. This CDR3 region has 13 residues. The CDR3 nucleotides read TGCAGCGTTGACTTTGTCTCCTACAATGAGCAGTTCTTC. Encoded protein: CSVDFVSYNEQFF.

The V gene is TRBV7-2, the J gene TRBJ2-7; possibly TRBD2 for D (5 bases). The CDR3 length is 14 residues. Trimming took 5 bases from V and 6 from J, leaving 17 bases between them. CDR1 and CDR2 (germline): SGHTA, FQGNSA. The CDR3 DNA is TGTGCCAGCAGCACTGCCTCGGGGATTCGCGAGCAGTACTTC. Residues: CASSTASGIREQYF.

The chain has TRBV19 and TRBJ1-2; 8 positions agree with TRBD1. This CDR3 has 12 amino acids. V was pared by 6 bases and J by 6 bases, with 3 bases of the junction left unmatched. The germline CDR1 and CDR2 sequences are LNHDA and SQIVND (reference sequence). The CDR3 DNA sequence: TGTGCCAGTAGGACAGGGGCAAATGGCTACACCTTC. This encodes CASRTGANGYTF.

The V call is TRBV20-1, the J call TRBJ1-3, with 7 bases fitting TRBD1. This CDR3 has 15 residues. V lost 3 bases to trimming and J lost 4 bases; unmatched junction nucleotides: 9. Germline V gene lookup returns CDR1 DFQATT and CDR2 SNEGSKA (reference sequence). CDR3 DNA sequence: TGCAGTGCTAGTGAACAGGGGCTGGGAGGAAACACCATATATTTT. Translated: CSASEQGLGGNTIYF.

The V and J genes are TRBV6-2 or TRBV6-3 and TRBJ1-5, with D possibly being TRBD1 (5 bases). The CDR3 contains 14 residues. Germline V gene lookup returns CDR1 MNHEY and CDR2 SVGEGT. Between the trimmed V and J ends, which lost 5 bases and 7 bases, there was a span of 15 bases. CDR3 sequence reads: CASSTDGGVQPQHF. For the CDR3, the DNA is TGTGCCAGCAGTACCGACGGGGGGGTCCAGCCCCAGCATTTT.

V is TRBV6-5 and J is TRBJ2-2; 9 bases match TRBD1. The CDR3 contains 15 residues. Germline trimming cut 9 bases from V and 1 base from J; bases unmatched to any gene: 6. Germline V gives CDR1 MNHEY, CDR2 SVGAGI. CDR3 bases: TGTGCCAGTCACCGGGACAGGGTGAACACCGGGGAGCTGTTTTTT. Its translation is CASHRDRVNTGELFF.

This clone has just one count. The chain combines TRBV29-1 with TRBJ2-1; 8 bases agree with TRBD1. Per germline, CDR1 SQVTM and CDR2 ANQGSEA. J gave up 9 bases and V 5 bases, and 9 bases lay outside the gene matches. The CDR3 has 13 amino acids. CDR3 sequence (DNA): TGCAGCGTTCGACCAAAAGGGACAGGTGAGCAGTTCTTC. Its protein is CSVRPKGTGEQFF.

For this clone: Other nucleotide sequences in the sample specify the same CDR3. V is TRBV7-9 and J is TRBJ1-4; the D gene is possibly TRBD1 (5 bases). This CDR3 has 13 residues. V shed 3 bases and J shed 7 bases, with 9 bases lying between them. Looked up from germline, CDR1 is SEHNR and CDR2 is FQNEAQ (reference sequence). The CDR3 here is CASSFQGGEKLFF. CDR3 coding DNA: TGTGCCAGCAGCTTCCAGGGTGGTGAAAAACTGTTTTTT.

The rearrangement links TRBV5-4 to TRBJ2-1, with 7 bases fitting TRBD2. Germline loops: CDR1 SGHNT, CDR2 YYREEE (reference sequence). Trimming cost V 4 bases and J 0 bases; bases outside gene matches: 1. This CDR3 comprises 14 residues. The CDR3 DNA reads TGTGCCAGCAGCCGGGGGGTCTCCTACAATGAGCAGTTCTTC. Protein: CASSRGVSYNEQFF.

This clone appeared once. V gene TRBV12-5 combines with J gene TRBJ1-1; the D gene is possibly TRBD1 (5 bases). V lost 5 bases to trimming and J lost 5 bases, with 15 bases between them. The length of the CDR3 is 14 residues. Germline lookup yields CDR1 LGHNT and CDR2 FRNRAP. CDR3 nucleotides: TGTGCTAGTGGTCCCCAGGGTTCAGCGACTGAAGCTTTCTTT. The encoded protein is CASGPQGSATEAFF.

Only a few counts were recorded for this clone. The CDR3 region is CASRREGQGNYEQYF. DNA of the CDR3: TGTGCCAGCAGGCGGGAGGGACAGGGGAACTACGAGCAGTACTTC. The chain links TRBV27 to TRBJ2-7; D might be TRBD1 (10 bases). Germline CDR1 MNHEY, CDR2 SMNVEV (reference sequence). This CDR3 spans 15 amino acids. Trimming pared 6 bases from V and 3 bases from J, leaving 18 bases between.

V is TRBV29-1 and J is TRBJ1-2; 8 bases are a match to TRBD1. V was clipped by 4 bases and J by 1 base; unmatched bases: 8. The CDR3 contains 15 residues. Germline values: CDR1 SQVTM, CDR2 ANQGSEA. The CDR3 nucleotides read TGCAGCGTTGCGACGGGGACAGGAGTTAACTATGGCTACACCTTC. Translated, it gives CSVATGTGVNYGYTF.

This clone was seen a handful of times. J is TRBJ2-7 and V is TRBV12-3 or TRBV12-4; D ambiguous. The CDR3 runs to 12 residues. V lost 0 bases and J 6 bases, leaving 6 bases between the germline ends. The CDR3 is CASSLAASEQYF. DNA of the CDR3: TGTGCCAGCAGTTTAGCGGCTTCCGAGCAGTACTTC.

This chain uses TRBV11-2 with TRBJ2-5, with 8 bases aligning to TRBD2. There are 15 residues in the CDR3. Germline CDR1 SGHAT, CDR2 FQNNGV. The junction had 7 bases not matched to a gene; V was cut back by 3 bases and J by 4 bases. The CDR3 nucleotides read TGTGCCAGCAGCTTGGGCGGGGGGAATCGAGAGACCCAGTACTTC. This translates into CASSLGGGNRETQYF.

The chain combines TRBV6-1 with TRBJ1-5, with D unclear. The CDR3 has 14 amino acids. V dropped 2 bases and J dropped 4 bases, with 9 bases sitting between them. Germline loops: CDR1 MNHNS, CDR2 SASEGT. The CDR3 DNA sequence: TGTGCCAGCAGTGAACAGGAGGGAAATCAGCCCCAGCATTTT. Translation: CASSEQEGNQPQHF.

The CDR3 region is CATSDSGEGQLFF. Here the CDR3 DNA reads TGTGCCACCAGTGACTCCGGGGAGGGACAGCTGTTTTTT. The chain has TRBV24-1 and TRBJ2-2, with 7 nucleotides matching TRBD2. The V and J ends lost 4 bases and 12 bases, in that order; junction bases with no gene match: 7. Germline V gene lookup returns CDR1 KGHDR and CDR2 SFDVKD. The length of the CDR3 is 13 residues.

The chain has TRBV5-5 and TRBJ1-1; D perhaps matches TRBD1 (5 bases). The CDR3 is made up of 14 amino acids. CDR1 SGHKS and CDR2 YYEKEE come from the germline V gene (reference sequence). Trimming removed 4 bases at V and 2 bases at J, with 12 bases between. The CDR3, as DNA: TGTGCCAGCAGCCGAGGACAACTTAACACTGAAGCTTTCTTT. Its translation is CASSRGQLNTEAFF.

The chain employs TRBV11-3 and TRBJ2-2, with D perhaps TRBD2 (5 bases). Looked up from germline, CDR1 is SGHNT and CDR2 is YENEEA. V was trimmed by 8 bases and J by 1 base, leaving 8 bases between them. The CDR3 has 13 residues. CDR3 residues: CASQRQNTGELFF. Written as DNA, the CDR3 is TGTGCCAGCCAGCGGCAGAACACCGGGGAGCTGTTTTTT.

J is TRBJ1-2 and V is TRBV5-4, with TRBD1 identical over 7 bases. Germline assignment: CDR1 SGHNT and CDR2 YYREEE (reference sequence). With 4 bases clipped from V and 0 bases from J, the junction kept 15 bases outside the gene matches. This CDR3 spans 18 amino acids. The CDR3 loop is CASSLSATGPVANYGYTF. DNA of the CDR3: TGTGCCAGCAGCCTAAGTGCGACAGGGCCGGTAGCTAACTATGGCTACACCTTC.

V and J are TRBV9 and TRBJ2-5; the D gene is possibly TRBD1 (10 bases). Germline loops: CDR1 SGDLS, CDR2 YYNGEE. The CDR3 contains 16 residues. V lost 3 bases and J 5 bases, leaving 20 bases between the germline ends. DNA for the CDR3: TGTGCCAGCAGCGCTAGCGGGACAGGGGATTGGGAGACCCAGTACTTC. This translates into CASSASGTGDWETQYF.

The chain has TRBV6-5 and TRBJ2-3, with TRBD1 identical over 7 bases. With 5 bases clipped from V and 5 bases from J, the junction kept 7 bases outside the gene matches. The CDR3 is made up of 14 amino acids. The germline CDR1 and CDR2 sequences are MNHEY and SVGAGI. The CDR3 protein is CASSPLQGRDTQYF. The CDR3, as DNA: TGTGCCAGCAGTCCCCTACAGGGGAGAGATACGCAGTATTTT.

V is TRBV12-5 and J is TRBJ1-1; 8 nucleotides match TRBD1. The ends lost 5 bases at V and 4 bases at J; junction bases unmatched: 9. The CDR3 sequence is 15 residues long. The V gene's germline CDR1 is LGHNT and CDR2 FRNRAP. The DNA for the CDR3 is TGTGCTAGTGGTCGCCGGACAGGGAGATCCACTGAAGCTTTCTTT. Protein: CASGRRTGRSTEAFF.